This T cell receptor beta chain was obtained from a study of T-cell memory formation after mild COVID-19. One entry per CDR3 protein, called by TCRdb with MiXCR from the 5' RACE reads. Here the sample spans just over 300,000 distinct CDR3 sequences, around 19% being singletons. The CDR3 runs 16 residues. Unmatched junction bases numbered 7, after V lost 1 base and J lost 4 bases. Germline CDR1 SGHRS, CDR2 YFSETQ. V and J are TRBV5-1 and TRBJ2-1; TRBD2 matches 8 bases. Specimen: PBMCs or a T cell subset sorted from them (not recorded which). The sequence was obtained from a man aged 18 to 35 who had mild COVID-19 (a few samples of this study predate the infection). Cell type and time point are not known. DNA for the CDR3: TGCGCCAGCAGCTTGCTTGGCGGGGGGCGATACAATGAGCAGTTCTTC. This encodes CASSLLGGGRYNEQFF. Combining the CDR3 with reference TRBV5-1 and TRBJ2-1 gives the whole variable domain KAGVTQTPRYLIKTRGQQVTLSCSPISGHRSVSWYQQTPGQGLQFLFEYFSETQRNKGNFPGRFSGRQFSNSRSEMNVSTLELGDSALYLCASSLLGGGRYNEQFFGPGTRLTVL.